One sample yielded the 17 T cell receptor beta chains listed below, sequenced in a study of shared clonotypes between healthy human individuals. Here immunoSEQ multiplex PCR was the method, and the copy in TCRdb shows in-frame clones only, minus some. Of about 990,000 clones in the sample, approximately 80% were seen once. The sample comprised memory CD4+ T cells from PBMCs. Stated subset: CD45RA-negative fraction. These receptor sequences come from a man between 18 and 29 years old in good health. Some clones in this sample may be carry-over from other donors' samples.

About this clone: A much bigger clone sits one base away, suggesting this may be a read error. Other DNA variants within this sample encode the same CDR3. For the CDR3, the DNA is TGTGCCAGCAGCTTAGGGCGCTACGAGCAGTACTTC. Translation gives CASSLGRYEQYF. V is TRBV5-4 and J is TRBJ2-7; D gene ambiguous. The CDR3 has 12 residues. Between the trimmed V and J ends, which lost 2 bases and 3 bases, there was a span of 6 bases. Germline CDR1 is SGHNT and CDR2 is YYREEE (reference sequence).

CDR3 sequence: CASTQLQGNLWAKNIQYF. The CDR3 DNA follows: TGTGCCAGCACCCAATTACAGGGGAACTTGTGGGCCAAAAACATTCAGTACTTC. The rearrangement links TRBV11-2 to TRBJ2-4; 7 nucleotides line up with TRBD1. J gave up 1 base and V 7 bases, and 16 bases lay outside the gene matches. The CDR3 runs to 18 residues. CDR1 is SGHAT and CDR2 is FQNNGV in the germline V gene.

The rearrangement joins TRBV2 to TRBJ2-7; D gene ambiguous. The CDR3 has 12 residues. V was trimmed by 6 bases and J by 3 bases, leaving 9 bases between them. Looked up from germline, CDR1 is SNHLY and CDR2 is FYNNEI. Here the CDR3 reads CASSRSNYEQYF. DNA for the CDR3: TGTGCCAGCAGCCGCAGTAACTACGAGCAGTACTTC. Using reference TRBV2 and TRBJ2-7 for the parts outside the CDR3, the full variable domain is EPEVTQTPSHQVTQMGQEVILRCVPISNHLYFYWYRQILGQKVEFLVSFYNNEISEKSEIFDDQFSVERPDGSNFTLKIRSTKLEDSAMYFCASSRSNYEQYFGPGTRLTVT.

The V gene is TRBV10-3, the J gene TRBJ1-2; 7 nucleotides agree with TRBD1. Germline assignment: CDR1 ENHRY and CDR2 SYGVKD. V lost 4 bases, J lost 4 bases, and 6 bases stayed unmatched. The CDR3 consists of 14 residues. The CDR3 loop reads CAISAQTGSYGYTF. CDR3 sequence (DNA): TGTGCCATCAGTGCCCAGACAGGGTCCTATGGCTACACCTTC.

With regard to this clone: One junction end does not reproduce the germline sequence, and a read error may be involved. This chain joins TRBV4-2 and TRBJ1-2; no clear D gene. This CDR3 is 14 amino acids long. Germline V gene data show CDR1 as LGHNA and CDR2 as YNFKEQ. The CDR3 DNA reads as TGTGCCAGCAGCCAAGATGACCAAACCTATGGCTACGCCTTC. Translated, it gives CASSQDDQTYGYAF.

This clone was seen a single time. The chain combines TRBV5-5 with TRBJ1-4; D call uncertain. Trimming pared 4 bases from V and 4 bases from J, leaving 8 bases between. Germline assignment: CDR1 SGHKS and CDR2 YYEKEE (reference sequence). CDR3 length equals 13 residues. CDR3 sequence reads: CASSAGINEKLFF. The DNA of the CDR3 is TGTGCCAGCAGCGCCGGGATTAATGAAAAACTGTTTTTT. The full variable domain, rest sourced from reference TRBV5-5 and TRBJ1-4, is DAGVTQSPTHLIKTRGQQVTLRCSPISGHKSVSWYQQVLGQGPQFIFQYYEKEERGRGNFPDRFSARQFPNYSSELNVNALLLGDSALYLCASSAGINEKLFFGSGTQLSVL.

This clone appeared a few times. The V call is TRBV28, the J call TRBJ1-1; D is unclear. Between the trimmed V and J ends, which lost 5 bases and 1 base, there was a span of 23 bases. The germline CDR1 and CDR2 sequences are MDHEN and SYDVKM. The CDR3 is made up of 18 amino acids. The CDR3: CASSLFEFGRRRNTEAFF. CDR3 DNA: TGTGCCAGCAGTCTTTTTGAGTTCGGACGCCGGAGGAACACTGAAGCTTTCTTT.

This clone was observed a single time. The V call is TRBV6-5, the J call TRBJ1-5, with D possibly being TRBD1 (5 bases). CDR1 is MNHEY and CDR2 is SVGAGI in the germline V gene. This CDR3 has 13 amino acids. Trimming took off 5 bases at V and 9 bases at J, with 14 bases between the two ends. This chain's CDR3 is CASSPTGAWPQHF. The CDR3 DNA sequence: TGTGCCAGCAGTCCCACAGGTGCCTGGCCCCAGCATTTT.

V and J are TRBV2 and TRBJ2-3; 13 bases are shared with TRBD2. The CDR3 runs 14 residues. Per the germline V gene, CDR1 is SNHLY and CDR2 is FYNNEI. The J segment lost 6 bases and the V segment lost 6 bases, leaving 3 bases of the junction unmatched. CDR3 nucleotides: TGTGCCAGCAGCGCACTAGCGGGAGGGGATACGCAGTATTTT. Protein sequence: CASSALAGGDTQYF.

The gene calls are TRBV28 and TRBJ1-2; 7 nucleotides line up with TRBD1. The CDR3 runs 14 residues. The V gene's germline CDR1 is MDHEN and CDR2 SYDVKM. The ends lost 6 bases at V and 4 bases at J; junction bases unmatched: 8. The CDR3 sequence: CASRRGLGVYGYTF. For the CDR3, the DNA is TGTGCCAGCAGAAGGGGGCTCGGTGTCTATGGCTACACCTTC.

This clone was detected only a few times. The rearrangement links TRBV9 to TRBJ1-1; D unclear. CDR3 length: 16 residues. V gave up 2 bases and J gave up 1 base, with 15 bases separating them. Per the germline V gene, CDR1 is SGDLS and CDR2 is YYNGEE. The CDR3 is CASSVDRSGRNTEAFF. CDR3 bases: TGTGCCAGCAGCGTTGATCGCTCCGGGAGGAACACTGAAGCTTTCTTT.

The chain has TRBV5-4 and TRBJ2-7; 11 bases line up with TRBD1. Germline CDR1 reads SGHNT; CDR2 reads YYREEE (reference sequence). Trimming took 4 bases from V and 5 from J; bases not matched to a gene: 8. The CDR3 length is 15 residues. CDR3 residues: CASSPGGQGAHEQYF. CDR3 DNA sequence: TGTGCCAGCAGCCCCGGAGGACAGGGGGCCCACGAGCAGTACTTC.

The genes are TRBV6-5 and TRBJ2-3, with 7 bases fitting TRBD1. The CDR3 length is 13 residues. V dropped 6 bases and J dropped 3; count of bases not matched to a gene: 3. CDR1 and CDR2 from the germline V gene are MNHEY and SVGAGI. CDR3 residues: CASSDRATDTQYF. CDR3 bases: TGTGCCAGCAGCGACAGGGCGACAGATACGCAGTATTTT.

J is TRBJ2-3 and V is TRBV4-3, with D perhaps TRBD1 or TRBD2 (6 bases each). The germline gives CDR1 LGHNA, CDR2 YSLEER. CDR3 length equals 16 residues. V was pared by 0 bases and J by 3 bases, with 13 bases between. The CDR3 region is CASSQDGGLRTDTQYF. The CDR3 DNA follows: TGCGCCAGCAGCCAAGATGGGGGGCTGAGGACAGATACGCAGTATTTT.

The rearrangement joins TRBV6-1 to TRBJ2-7, with D possibly called TRBD1 or TRBD2 (5 bases each). CDR3 length equals 15 residues. The germline gives CDR1 MNHNS, CDR2 SASEGT. The V end was cut by 1 base, the J end by 3 bases, with 13 bases between. This CDR3 is CASSEGLGPDYEQYF. The CDR3 DNA sequence: TGTGCCAGCAGTGAAGGGCTGGGACCCGACTACGAGCAGTACTTC.

This rearrangement joins TRBV19 to TRBJ1-5, with a weak D call TRBD1 (5 bases). Germline V lookup: CDR1 LNHDA, CDR2 SQIVND (reference sequence). The V end lost 10 bases, the J end lost 5 bases, and 15 bases lay between the germline ends. CDR3 size: 13 residues. In nucleotides, the CDR3 is TGTGCCACCTCCTGGACACAAGATCAGCCCCAGCATTTT. Translation gives CATSWTQDQPQHF.

The genes are TRBV9 and TRBJ2-1; 8 bases align to TRBD2. Trimming removed 4 bases from V and 6 bases from J; junction bases left unmatched: 9. This CDR3 is built from 15 residues. Germline CDR1 reads SGDLS; CDR2 reads YYNGEE. Here the CDR3 DNA reads TGTGCCAGCAGCCCCGGGGAGCGGGAGAGCAATGAGCAGTTCTTC. It yields the protein CASSPGERESNEQFF.